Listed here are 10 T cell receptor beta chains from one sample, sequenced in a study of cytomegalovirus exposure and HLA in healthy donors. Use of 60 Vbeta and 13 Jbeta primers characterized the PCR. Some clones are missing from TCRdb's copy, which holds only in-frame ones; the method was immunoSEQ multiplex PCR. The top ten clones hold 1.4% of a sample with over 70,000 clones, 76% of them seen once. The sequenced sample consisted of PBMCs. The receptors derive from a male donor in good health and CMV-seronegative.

CDR3 nucleotide sequence: TGTGCCAGCAGCCCTGGGCAGTATTACAATGAGCAGTTCTTC. Protein: CASSPGQYYNEQFF. The J gene is TRBJ2-1, the V gene TRBV7-2; D gene uncertain. The CDR3 loop spans 14 amino acids. Germline CDR1 is SGHTA and CDR2 is FQGNSA. Trimming stripped 5 bases from V and 4 bases from J, with 12 bases between.

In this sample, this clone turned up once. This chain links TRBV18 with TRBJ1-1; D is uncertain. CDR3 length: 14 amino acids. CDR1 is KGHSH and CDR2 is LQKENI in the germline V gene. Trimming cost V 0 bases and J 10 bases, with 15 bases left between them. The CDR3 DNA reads TGTGCCAGCTCACCACCGGAGGGCCCCTCGGCAGCTTTCTTT. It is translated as CASSPPEGPSAAFF.

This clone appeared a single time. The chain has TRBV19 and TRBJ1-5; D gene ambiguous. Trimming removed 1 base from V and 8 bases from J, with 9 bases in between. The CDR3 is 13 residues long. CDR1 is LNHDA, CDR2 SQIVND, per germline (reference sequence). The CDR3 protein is CASSIGKREPQHF. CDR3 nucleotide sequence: TGTGCCAGTAGTATAGGGAAACGGGAGCCCCAGCATTTT.

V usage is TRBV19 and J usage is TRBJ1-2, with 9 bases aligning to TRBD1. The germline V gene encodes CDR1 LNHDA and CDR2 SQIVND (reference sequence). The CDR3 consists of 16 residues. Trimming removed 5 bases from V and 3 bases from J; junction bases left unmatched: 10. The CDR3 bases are TGTGCCAGTAGTGGGGAAGGACAGGGGATAGACTATGGCTACACCTTC. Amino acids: CASSGEGQGIDYGYTF.

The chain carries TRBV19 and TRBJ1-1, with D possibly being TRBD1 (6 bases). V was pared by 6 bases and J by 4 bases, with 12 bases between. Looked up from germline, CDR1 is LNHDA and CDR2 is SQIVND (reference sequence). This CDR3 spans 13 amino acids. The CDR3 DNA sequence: TGTGCCAGTAGCGCCAGGGGTTTCACTGAAGCTTTCTTT. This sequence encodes CASSARGFTEAFF.

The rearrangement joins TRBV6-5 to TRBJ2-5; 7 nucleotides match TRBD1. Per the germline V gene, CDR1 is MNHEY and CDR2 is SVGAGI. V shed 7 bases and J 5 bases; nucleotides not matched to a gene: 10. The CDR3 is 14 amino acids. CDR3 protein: CASNPTGKVETQYF. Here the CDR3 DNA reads TGTGCCAGCAACCCGACAGGGAAGGTTGAGACCCAGTACTTC.

The CDR3 region has the DNA TGTGCCAGCAGTGAATCAGGGATGAACACTGAAGCTTTCTTT. Translating it yields CASSESGMNTEAFF. J is TRBJ1-1 and V is TRBV25-1, with D tentatively TRBD1 (5 bases). V lost 1 base and J lost 0, with 6 bases in between. The length of the CDR3 is 14 residues. Germline V gene lookup returns CDR1 MGHDK and CDR2 SYGVNS.

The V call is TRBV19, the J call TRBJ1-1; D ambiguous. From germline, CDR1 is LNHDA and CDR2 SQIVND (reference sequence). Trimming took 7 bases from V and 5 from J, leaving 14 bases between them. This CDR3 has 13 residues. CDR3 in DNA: TGTGCCAGTAACAAGAACGGAGTGACTGAAGCTTTCTTT. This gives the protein CASNKNGVTEAFF.

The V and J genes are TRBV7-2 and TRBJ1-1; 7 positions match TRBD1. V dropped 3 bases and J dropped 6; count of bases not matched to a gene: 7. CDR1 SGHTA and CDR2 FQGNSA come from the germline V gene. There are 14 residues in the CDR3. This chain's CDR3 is CASSFGQAFPEAFF. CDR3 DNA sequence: TGTGCCAGCAGCTTTGGACAGGCATTCCCTGAAGCTTTCTTT.

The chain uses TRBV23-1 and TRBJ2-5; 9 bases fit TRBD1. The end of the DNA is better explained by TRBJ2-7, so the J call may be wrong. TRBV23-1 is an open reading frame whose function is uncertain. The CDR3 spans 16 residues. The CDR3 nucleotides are TGCGCCAGCACAACCTCTCCGGGACAGGGATACGACGAGCAGTACTTC. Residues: CASTTSPGQGYDEQYF.